This T cell receptor beta chain is from a study of T cell responses to AZD1222 COVID-19 vaccine. Study outcomes and limitations: Researchers report vaccine-associated CD4 TCRs spanning spike, with dominance at 160-218 and 743-854. Spike-specific TCR breadth and depth were elevated following two AZD1222 doses. Possibly, clonal diversity was underestimated; donors were largely white British and included more females.

For this clone: The antigen remains unidentified.

The repertoire was sequenced with immunoSEQ multiplex PCR; TCRdb's copy has only in-frame clones and lacks some. The sample carries under 30,000 clones, around 86% recorded once. Second doses at about 4 or about 12 weeks were pooled. CDR3 size: 15 residues. Germline trimming cut 3 bases from V and 6 bases from J; bases unmatched to any gene: 10. Germline-derived CDR1 and CDR2 are SGHRS and YFSETQ. This chain connects TRBV5-1 to TRBJ2-7, with TRBD2 matching over 9 bases. This sample comprised peripheral blood, obtained 28 days after the second AZD1222 dose. This TCR came from an adult who received the AZD1222 COVID-19 vaccine. Here the CDR3 reads CASSWYGTSPAEQYF. The DNA for the CDR3 is TGCGCCAGCAGCTGGTATGGGACTAGCCCTGCCGAGCAGTACTTC.